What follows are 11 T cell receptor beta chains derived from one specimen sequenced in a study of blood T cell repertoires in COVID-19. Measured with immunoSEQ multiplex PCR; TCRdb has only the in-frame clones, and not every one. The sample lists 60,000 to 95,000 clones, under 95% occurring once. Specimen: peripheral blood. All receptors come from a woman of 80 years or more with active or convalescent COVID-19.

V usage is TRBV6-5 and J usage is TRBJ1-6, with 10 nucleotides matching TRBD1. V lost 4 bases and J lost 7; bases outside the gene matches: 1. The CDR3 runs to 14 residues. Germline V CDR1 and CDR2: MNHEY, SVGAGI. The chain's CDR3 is CASSSTGGNSPLHF. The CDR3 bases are TGTGCCAGCAGTTCGACAGGGGGCAATTCACCCCTCCACTTT.

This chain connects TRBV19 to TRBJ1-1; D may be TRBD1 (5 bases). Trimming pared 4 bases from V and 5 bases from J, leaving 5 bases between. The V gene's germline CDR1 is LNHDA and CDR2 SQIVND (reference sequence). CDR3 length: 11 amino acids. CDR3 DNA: TGTGCCAGTAGTACAGGGACTGAAGCTTTCTTT. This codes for CASSTGTEAFF.

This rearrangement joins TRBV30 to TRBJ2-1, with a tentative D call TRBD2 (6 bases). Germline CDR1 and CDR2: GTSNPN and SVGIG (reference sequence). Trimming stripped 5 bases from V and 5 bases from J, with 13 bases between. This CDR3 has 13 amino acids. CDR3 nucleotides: TGTGCCTGGGATGGGGGGACCCACAATGAGCAGTTCTTC. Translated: CAWDGGTHNEQFF.

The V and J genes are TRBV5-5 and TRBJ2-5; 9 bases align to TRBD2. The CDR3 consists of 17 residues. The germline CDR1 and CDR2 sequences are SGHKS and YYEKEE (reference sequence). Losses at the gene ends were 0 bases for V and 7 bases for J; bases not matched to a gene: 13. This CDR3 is CASSLGLAETNRGTQYF. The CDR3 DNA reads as TGTGCCAGCAGCTTGGGACTAGCGGAGACAAACCGGGGGACCCAGTACTTC.

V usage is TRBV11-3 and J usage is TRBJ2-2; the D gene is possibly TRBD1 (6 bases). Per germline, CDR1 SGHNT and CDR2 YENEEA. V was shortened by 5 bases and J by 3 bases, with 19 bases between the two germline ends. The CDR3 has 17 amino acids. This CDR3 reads CASSPRSIQGDTGELFF. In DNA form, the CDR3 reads TGTGCCAGCAGCCCCAGAAGCATACAGGGCGACACCGGGGAGCTGTTTTTT.

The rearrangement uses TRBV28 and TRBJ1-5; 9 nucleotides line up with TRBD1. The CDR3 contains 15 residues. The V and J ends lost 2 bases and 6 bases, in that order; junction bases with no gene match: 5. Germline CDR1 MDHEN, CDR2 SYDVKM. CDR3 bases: TGTGCCAGCAGTTTACCGGACAGGGGATTTCAGCCCCAGCATTTT. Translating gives CASSLPDRGFQPQHF.

This CDR3 reads CASSPWRGGDEAFF. The CDR3 DNA is TGTGCCAGCAGCCCTTGGAGGGGTGGGGATGAAGCTTTCTTT. This chain uses TRBV5-6 with TRBJ1-1; tentatively, D is TRBD1 (5 bases). V was pared by 4 bases and J by 7 bases, with 17 bases between. Germline V CDR1 and CDR2: SGHDT, YYEEEE. This CDR3 is 14 amino acids long.

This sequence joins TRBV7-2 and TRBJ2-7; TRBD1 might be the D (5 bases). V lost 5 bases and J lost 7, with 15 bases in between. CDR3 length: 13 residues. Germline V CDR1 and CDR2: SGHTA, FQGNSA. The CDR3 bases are TGTGCCAGCAGCGCAAGATCAGGGTCGGAGCAGTACTTC. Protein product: CASSARSGSEQYF.

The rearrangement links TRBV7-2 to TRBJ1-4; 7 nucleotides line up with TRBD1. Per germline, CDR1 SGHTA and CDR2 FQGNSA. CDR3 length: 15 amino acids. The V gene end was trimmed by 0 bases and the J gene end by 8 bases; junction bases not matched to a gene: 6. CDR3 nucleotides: TGTGCCAGCAGCTTAGCGCTAGGGGGCCGGGAAAAACTGTTTTTT. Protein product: CASSLALGGREKLFF.

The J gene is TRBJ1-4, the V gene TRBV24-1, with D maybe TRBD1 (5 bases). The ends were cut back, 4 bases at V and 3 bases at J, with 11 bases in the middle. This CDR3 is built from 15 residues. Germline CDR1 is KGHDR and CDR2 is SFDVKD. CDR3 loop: CATSDSTDSNEKLFF. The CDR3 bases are TGTGCCACCAGTGACTCGACAGATTCTAATGAAAAACTGTTTTTT.

The CDR3 sequence is CASSLVSKRVGEQFF. The CDR3 DNA sequence: TGCGCCAGCAGCTTGGTGTCGAAGAGAGTCGGTGAGCAGTTCTTC. This sequence joins TRBV5-1 and TRBJ2-1; D call uncertain. This CDR3 has 15 residues. Looked up from germline, CDR1 is SGHRS and CDR2 is YFSETQ. The ends were cut back, 0 bases at V and 9 bases at J, with 16 bases in the middle.